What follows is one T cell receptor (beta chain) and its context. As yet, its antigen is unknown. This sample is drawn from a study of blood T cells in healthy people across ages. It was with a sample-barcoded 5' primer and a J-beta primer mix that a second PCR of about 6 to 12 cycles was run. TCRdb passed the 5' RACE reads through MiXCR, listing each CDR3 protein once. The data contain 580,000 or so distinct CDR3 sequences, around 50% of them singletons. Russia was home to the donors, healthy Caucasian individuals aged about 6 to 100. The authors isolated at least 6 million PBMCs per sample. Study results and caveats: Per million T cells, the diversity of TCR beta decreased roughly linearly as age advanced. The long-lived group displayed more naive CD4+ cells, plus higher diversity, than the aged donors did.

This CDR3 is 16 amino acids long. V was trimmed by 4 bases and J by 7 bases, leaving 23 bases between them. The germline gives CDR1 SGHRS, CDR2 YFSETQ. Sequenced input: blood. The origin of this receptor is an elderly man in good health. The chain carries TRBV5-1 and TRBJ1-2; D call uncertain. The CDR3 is CASSLGPSDNVIGYTF. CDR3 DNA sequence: TGCGCCAGCAGCCTGGGCCCGAGCGACAACGTTATTGGCTACACCTTC.